This TCR beta chain was sequenced in a study of monozygotic twins with inflammatory bowel disease. Using the 5' RACE reads, TCRdb records one entry per CDR3 protein without DNA. In total, the table holds 300,000 to 400,000 distinct CDR3 sequences. The sample was blood. This TCR came from a human donor with ulcerative colitis or Crohn's disease, or a healthy co-twin of an affected twin (not recorded which).

CDR3 amino acids: CASSPSLAGMNTEAFF. The V and J genes are TRBV7-9 and TRBJ1-1; TCRdb's assignment of TRBD1 cannot be checked, as there is no DNA. The CDR3 spans 16 residues. Germline values: CDR1 SEHNR, CDR2 FQNEAQ (reference sequence).